The clone carrying this T cell receptor beta chain was seen repeatedly, ten times or more. Its antigen remains unidentified. Axillary draining lymph nodes of breast cancer patients supplied the node samples. These data originate in a study of breast tumors, draining lymph nodes, adjacent tissues. Findings and caveats of the study: That most tumor T cells come from lymph nodes remained unproven. Tumors had less TCR diversity than lymph nodes, more than nontumor tissue. Luminal-like breast cancer showed significantly higher tumor–nontumor repertoire similarity than basal-like.

TCRdb itself ran the multiplex PCR reads through MiXCR, one entry per CDR3 protein. The repertoire holds roughly 110,000 distinct CDR3 sequences, approximately 28% seen once, with around 6% in the top ten. The junction had 11 bases not matched to a gene; V was cut back by 6 bases and J by 6 bases. Per germline, CDR1 LNHDA and CDR2 SQIVND (reference sequence). This CDR3 comprises 15 residues. The V gene is TRBV19, the J gene TRBJ1-5, with 7 positions matching TRBD1. The sequenced sample consisted of axillary lymph node tissue. This sequence originates from a female donor with breast cancer. Some clones in this sample may be carry-over from other donors' samples. CDR3 residues: CASSLDRVVTQPQHF. CDR3 DNA sequence: TGTGCCAGTAGCCTAGACAGGGTTGTTACTCAGCCCCAGCATTTT.